Listed here are 23 T cell receptor beta chains from one sample, sequenced in a study of somatic mutations in cytotoxic T cells in rheumatoid arthritis. The repertoire was sequenced with immunoSEQ multiplex PCR; TCRdb's copy has only in-frame clones and lacks some. Of 8,500 to 13,000 clones in the sample, roughly 70% were seen once. Sample: CD8+ T cells sorted from blood. Every receptor here comes from an adult with rheumatoid arthritis.

The chain is built from TRBV27 and TRBJ2-7; 7 bases match TRBD1. Germline assignment: CDR1 MNHEY and CDR2 SMNVEV (reference sequence). CDR3 length: 13 amino acids. V lost 4 bases, J lost 3 bases, and 3 bases stayed unmatched. The CDR3 spells CASSYRGVYEQYF. DNA of the CDR3: TGTGCCAGCAGTTACAGGGGAGTCTACGAGCAGTACTTC.

V usage is TRBV13 and J usage is TRBJ2-5; D possibly corresponds to TRBD1 (5 bases). TRBJ2-7 matches the DNA end more closely, so the J call is doubtful. Germline lookup yields CDR1 PRHDT and CDR2 FYEKMQ (reference sequence). CDR3 size: 12 residues. The CDR3 bases are TGTGCCAGCAGTGCCCAGGGTGTCGAGCAGTACTTC. Amino acid sequence: CASSAQGVEQYF.

The gene calls are TRBV28 and TRBJ1-1; 8 nucleotides align to TRBD1. The CDR3 extends over 16 amino acids. Germline-derived CDR1 and CDR2 are MDHEN and SYDVKM. Unmatched junction bases numbered 8, after V lost 5 bases and J lost 0 bases. The CDR3 here is CASSPQGAHVNTEAFF. CDR3 coding DNA: TGTGCCAGCAGTCCGCAGGGGGCCCATGTGAACACTGAAGCTTTCTTT.

The chain combines TRBV9 with TRBJ1-2; TRBD1 matches at 7 bases. Germline CDR1 SGDLS, CDR2 YYNGEE. The V segment lost 3 bases and the J segment 6 bases; nucleotides outside the gene matches: 11. The CDR3 length is 15 residues. CDR3 in amino acids: CASSAGGGVTHGYTF. DNA for the CDR3: TGTGCCAGCAGCGCAGGGGGAGGGGTGACCCATGGCTACACCTTC.

V and J are TRBV7-9 and TRBJ2-3; 7 nucleotides agree with TRBD2. The CDR3 length is 17 residues. Trimming took 0 bases from V and 1 from J; bases not matched to a gene: 7. Looked up from germline, CDR1 is SEHNR and CDR2 is FQNEAQ (reference sequence). For the CDR3, the DNA is TGTGCCAGCAGCTTAGCGAGACTAGCTCGCGGCACAGATACGCAGTATTTT. Translation gives CASSLARLARGTDTQYF.

This clone was counted only a few times. J is TRBJ2-6 and V is TRBV7-8; D is undetermined. The germline V gene encodes CDR1 SGHVS and CDR2 FQNEAQ. Between the trimmed V and J ends, which lost 5 bases and 2 bases, there was a span of 13 bases. The CDR3 is made up of 16 amino acids. The CDR3 DNA is TGTGCCAGCAGCCTACAACCTGGGGCTGGGGCCAACGTCCTGACTTTC. This sequence encodes CASSLQPGAGANVLTF.

V and J are TRBV7-6 and TRBJ2-4; D is uncertain. V lost 5 bases, J lost 2 bases, and 16 bases lay in between. CDR3 length: 16 residues. Germline V gene data show CDR1 as SGHVS and CDR2 as FNYEAQ. CDR3 sequence reads: CASSPYGPRSKNIQYF. CDR3 DNA sequence: TGTGCCAGCAGCCCTTACGGGCCCCGGTCCAAAAACATTCAGTACTTC. The full variable domain, completed using reference TRBV7-6 and TRBJ2-4, is GAGVSQSPRYKVTKRGQDVALRCDPISGHVSLYWYRQALGQGPEFLTYFNYEAQQDKSGLPNDRFSAERPEGSISTLTIQRTEQRDSAMYRCASSPYGPRSKNIQYFGAGTRLSVL.

This chain connects TRBV11-2 to TRBJ1-2; TRBD1 aligns across 10 bases. The trim removed 4 bases at V and 4 bases at J, leaving 6 bases unmatched. CDR1 SGHAT and CDR2 FQNNGV come from the germline V gene. CDR3 length: 15 amino acids. CDR3 in amino acids: CASSWGQGNPYGYTF. The CDR3, as DNA: TGTGCCAGCAGCTGGGGACAGGGGAATCCCTATGGCTACACCTTC.

The chain carries TRBV27 and TRBJ2-7; D unclear. V was cut by 3 bases and J by 1 base, with 7 bases left in between. CDR1 is MNHEY, CDR2 SMNVEV, per germline (reference sequence). CDR3 length equals 13 residues. CDR3 residues: CASSFSTSYEQYF. The CDR3 DNA follows: TGTGCCAGCAGTTTTAGCACTTCCTACGAGCAGTACTTC.

This clone was observed a handful of times. The chain uses TRBV7-9 and TRBJ1-2; perhaps TRBD1 as D (5 bases). Deletions cut 3 bases from V and 7 bases from J, with 15 bases between. Germline CDR1 reads SEHNR; CDR2 reads FQNEAQ (reference sequence). This CDR3 has 14 residues. The CDR3 is CASSFTGTLSGYTF. In DNA, the CDR3 is TGTGCCAGCAGCTTCACCGGGACGTTGTCTGGCTACACCTTC.

This clone was detected once. The V gene is TRBV9, the J gene TRBJ2-3; TRBD1 matches 9 bases. Germline-derived CDR1 and CDR2 are SGDLS and YYNGEE. V gave up 3 bases and J gave up 5 bases; unmatched junction bases: 10. The CDR3 spans 16 residues. This CDR3 is CASSDGDRDPLDTQYF. The CDR3, as DNA: TGTGCCAGCAGCGACGGGGACAGGGATCCCCTAGATACGCAGTATTTT.

This chain connects TRBV7-9 to TRBJ2-7, with unresolved D. This CDR3 is 13 amino acids long. The germline CDR1 and CDR2 sequences are SEHNR and FQNEAQ (reference sequence). V lost 5 bases and J 7 bases, leaving 15 bases between the germline ends. In DNA, the CDR3 is TGTGCCAGCAGCCCCCCAGGAACCATAGAGCAGTACTTC. Protein product: CASSPPGTIEQYF.

This clone has only a few counts. The chain recombines TRBV28 with TRBJ2-7; D is unresolved. Germline CDR1 and CDR2: MDHEN and SYDVKM. V was pared by 6 bases and J by 5 bases, with 14 bases between. The CDR3 consists of 13 residues. Here the CDR3 DNA reads TGTGCCAGCAGCCCCACCGAGATGCACGAGCAGTACTTC. Encoded protein: CASSPTEMHEQYF. Together with reference TRBV28 and TRBJ2-7, the CDR3 gives the full variable domain: DVKVTQSSRYLVKRTGEKVFLECVQDMDHENMFWYRQDPGLGLRLIYFSYDVKMKEKGDIPEGYSVSREKKERFSLILESASTNQTSMYLCASSPTEMHEQYFGPGTRLTVT.

In DNA form, the CDR3 reads TGTGCCAGCAGCCCCGGGGCCCCCAATCAGCCCCAGCATTTT. Its translation is CASSPGAPNQPQHF. The chain is built from TRBV27 and TRBJ1-5; a possible D gene is TRBD1 (5 bases). Germline values: CDR1 MNHEY, CDR2 SMNVEV (reference sequence). The CDR3 has 14 residues. V lost 6 bases to trimming and J lost 3 bases, with 12 bases between them.

This sequence joins TRBV20-1 and TRBJ2-1; 7 bases are a match to TRBD1. The germline V gene has CDR1 DFQATT and CDR2 SNEGSKA (reference sequence). V shed 6 bases and J 12 bases; nucleotides not matched to a gene: 8. The CDR3 totals 11 residues. The CDR3 protein is CSAKTGPVQFF. The DNA of the CDR3 is TGCAGTGCGAAGACAGGGCCCGTGCAGTTCTTC.

The count of this clone is one. The genes are TRBV2 and TRBJ1-2; TRBD1 is a possible D gene (5 bases). Germline-derived CDR1 and CDR2 are SNHLY and FYNNEI. V was clipped by 4 bases and J by 7 bases, with 19 bases between them. The CDR3 covers 15 residues. The CDR3 DNA sequence: TGTGCCAGCAGTGGGGGTGGAAGGGGTAGCAGTGGCTACACCTTC. It translates to CASSGGGRGSSGYTF. Complete variable domain (other parts from reference TRBV2 and TRBJ1-2): EPEVTQTPSHQVTQMGQEVILRCVPISNHLYFYWYRQILGQKVEFLVSFYNNEISEKSEIFDDQFSVERPDGSNFTLKIRSTKLEDSAMYFCASSGGGRGSSGYTFGSGTRLTVV.

V is TRBV15 and J is TRBJ1-2; D might be TRBD1 (5 bases). The ends were cut back, 0 bases at V and 8 bases at J, with 16 bases in the middle. Germline V CDR1 and CDR2: LNHNV, YYDKDF (reference sequence). The CDR3 has 15 residues. CDR3 bases: TGTGCCACCAGCAGAGATCGGGGACTCCCAGGGGGCTACACCTTC. This gives the protein CATSRDRGLPGGYTF.

The gene calls are TRBV7-3 and TRBJ2-3; a weak D match, TRBD2 (5 bases). The CDR3 runs 15 residues. V lost 10 bases and J lost 5, with 22 bases in between. CDR1 is SGHTA, CDR2 FQGTGA, per germline. The CDR3 spells CATTERGGWGDTQYF. CDR3 coding DNA: TGTGCCACCACGGAACGAGGAGGATGGGGAGATACGCAGTATTTT.

A few counts support this clone. The rearrangement uses TRBV6-4 and TRBJ1-6, with 8 nucleotides matching TRBD1. The V segment lost 5 bases and the J segment 8 bases; nucleotides outside the gene matches: 8. The CDR3 is 15 residues long. CDR1 and CDR2 (germline): MRHNA, SNTAGT. The CDR3 DNA sequence: TGTGCCAGCAGTCAGCCGACAGGGGCGGATTCACCCCTCCACTTT. Its protein product is CASSQPTGADSPLHF.

This sequence joins TRBV7-3 and TRBJ2-3; 10 bases map to TRBD1. The CDR3 consists of 18 residues. The trim removed 2 bases at V and 4 bases at J, leaving 12 bases unmatched. Germline lookup yields CDR1 SGHTA and CDR2 FQGTGA. CDR3 nucleotides: TGTGCCAGCAGCTTATTCGGAATGGGACAGGGGCTCGCAGATACGCAGTATTTT. Protein product: CASSLFGMGQGLADTQYF.

This chain joins TRBV4-3 and TRBJ2-7; 7 bases are a match to TRBD1. CDR1 and CDR2 (germline): LGHNA, YSLEER. Unmatched junction bases numbered 8, after V lost 0 bases and J lost 3 bases. This CDR3 spans 16 amino acids. The CDR3 loop reads CASSQEARDRHYEQYF. The CDR3 coding sequence is TGCGCCAGCAGCCAAGAGGCTAGGGACAGACACTACGAGCAGTACTTC.

The V gene is TRBV15, the J gene TRBJ2-7; D gene uncertain. Germline V gene sequence: CDR1 LNHNV, CDR2 YYDKDF (reference sequence). CDR3 length: 13 residues. Trimming took off 3 bases at V and 2 bases at J, with 8 bases between the two ends. The CDR3 DNA reads as TGTGCCACCAGCAGCCCCGAGGCCTACGAGCAGTACTTC. Its translation is CATSSPEAYEQYF.

In its sample, this clone was seen once. The chain links TRBV27 to TRBJ2-7; no clear D gene. This CDR3 spans 13 amino acids. V was trimmed by 6 bases and J by 3 bases, leaving 12 bases between them. The germline gives CDR1 MNHEY, CDR2 SMNVEV (reference sequence). Written as DNA, the CDR3 is TGTGCCAGCAGGCAGGATACAAACTACGAGCAGTACTTC. It translates to CASRQDTNYEQYF.